The 24 T cell receptor beta chains listed next were all sequenced from one sample in a study of blood T cells in healthy people across ages. Through a sample-barcoded 5' primer and a J-beta primer mix, a second PCR was run for 7 to 11 cycles. One entry per CDR3 protein, called by TCRdb with MiXCR from the 5' RACE reads. Of under 1,100,000 distinct CDR3 sequences listed, around 27% were seen once; the top ten hold about 0.69%. The same data also contributed to another study, on T cells of mothers and their children.

Material for sequencing was blood. Receptors were obtained from a girl aged 2-15 years in good health.

This clonotype was found a few times. The rearrangement links TRBV12-3 or TRBV12-4 to TRBJ1-3; a weak D match, TRBD1 (6 bases). Trimming shortened V by 6 bases and J by 2 bases, and 11 bases separated the two germline ends. CDR3 size: 14 residues. The CDR3 here is CASRDSSTGNTIYF. Written as DNA, the CDR3 is TGTGCCAGCAGGGACAGTTCTACTGGAAACACCATATATTTT.

The chain joins TRBV27 to TRBJ1-3; D not resolved. V gave up 4 bases and J gave up 10 bases, with 8 bases separating them. In germline, CDR1 is MNHEY, CDR2 SMNVEV (reference sequence). The CDR3 extends over 11 amino acids. The CDR3 DNA follows: TGTGCCAGCAGTTCTGGAGGGACCATATATTTT. The encoded protein is CASSSGGTIYF.

This clonotype has only a few counts. The chain has TRBV7-3 and TRBJ1-6; D unclear. This CDR3 has 17 amino acids. Germline values: CDR1 SGHTA, CDR2 FQGTGA. V lost 2 bases, J lost 0 bases, and 11 bases lay in between. The CDR3 nucleotides read TGTGCCAGCAGCTTATCGAGAGGGAGCTCCTATAATTCACCCCTCCACTTT. Translated: CASSLSRGSSYNSPLHF.

The chain is built from TRBV7-9 and TRBJ2-2; 8 bases map to TRBD2. The CDR3 loop spans 17 amino acids. With 5 bases clipped from V and 0 bases from J, the junction kept 8 bases outside the gene matches. Germline CDR1 reads SEHNR; CDR2 reads FQNEAQ (reference sequence). This chain's CDR3 is CASSRAPGGANTGELFF. The CDR3 nucleotides are TGTGCCAGCAGCCGTGCCCCGGGGGGGGCGAACACCGGGGAGCTGTTTTTT.

This clonotype came up a few times. The CDR3 sequence is CASSPRRGNQETQYF. The CDR3 DNA reads as TGTGCCAGCAGTCCAAGGAGGGGGAACCAAGAGACCCAGTACTTC. The chain has TRBV12-3 or TRBV12-4 and TRBJ2-5; D is tentatively TRBD1 or TRBD2 (6 bases each). The CDR3 extends over 15 amino acids. V was pared by 5 bases and J by 0 bases, with 13 bases between.

The rearrangement joins TRBV4-3 to TRBJ1-4, with a weak D call TRBD1 (5 bases). The CDR3 has 16 amino acids. Germline V gives CDR1 LGHNA, CDR2 YSLEER. Trimming took off 0 bases at V and 4 bases at J, with 12 bases between the two ends. The CDR3 region has the DNA TGCGCCAGCAGCCAAGATTGGACATATAATAATGAAAAACTGTTTTTT. Its translation is CASSQDWTYNNEKLFF.

The rearrangement joins TRBV12-3 or TRBV12-4 to TRBJ2-2, with TRBD2 identical over 8 bases. V gave up 2 bases and J gave up 4 bases; unmatched junction bases: 3. The CDR3 totals 15 residues. CDR3 sequence reads: CASSLWGTSTGELFF. The CDR3 region has the DNA TGTGCCAGCAGTTTATGGGGGACTAGCACCGGGGAGCTGTTTTTT.

The chain links TRBV6-5 to TRBJ2-7; D call uncertain. The ends were cut back, 6 bases at V and 2 bases at J, with 11 bases in the middle. Germline V gene lookup returns CDR1 MNHEY and CDR2 SVGAGI. The CDR3 loop spans 13 amino acids. CDR3 nucleotides: TGTGCCAGCAGAATAAGCTTGACCTACGAGCAGTACTTC. Translation: CASRISLTYEQYF.

The gene calls are TRBV3-1 and TRBJ2-1; 15 nucleotides match TRBD2. TRBJ2-7 explains the end of the DNA better; the J call may be wrong. The germline V gene has CDR1 LGHDT and CDR2 YNNKEL (reference sequence). This CDR3 is built from 17 residues. CDR3 region: CASSQDWTSGGAREQYF. CDR3 coding DNA: TGTGCCAGCAGCCAAGATTGGACTAGCGGGGGGGCCCGCGAGCAGTACTTC.

This clonotype was detected only a few times. The chain employs TRBV3-1 and TRBJ1-1; TRBD1 agrees at 7 bases. Per the germline V gene, CDR1 is LGHDT and CDR2 is YNNKEL (reference sequence). V gave up 1 base and J gave up 11 bases; unmatched junction bases: 7. This CDR3 comprises 13 residues. CDR3 amino acids: CASSQGQGVPAFF. The CDR3 DNA sequence: TGTGCCAGCAGCCAAGGGCAGGGGGTGCCGGCTTTCTTT.

This clonotype was observed a single time. The chain links TRBV15 to TRBJ2-7, with 12 bases aligning to TRBD1. V trimming: 6 bases; J trimming: 5 bases; junction bases outside the gene matches: 5. In germline, CDR1 is LNHNV, CDR2 YYDKDF (reference sequence). This CDR3 has 14 residues. CDR3 nucleotide sequence: TGTGCCACCAGTCCGGGACAGGGGGCCGACGAGCAGTACTTC. Protein product: CATSPGQGADEQYF.

The gene calls are TRBV29-1 and TRBJ1-4; D is unresolved. The germline CDR1 and CDR2 sequences are SQVTM and ANQGSEA. This CDR3 spans 13 amino acids. The V end lost 6 bases, the J end lost 7 bases, and 15 bases lay between the germline ends. The CDR3, as DNA: TGCAGCGTGTACCCGGCAGAGGGTGAAAAACTGTTTTTT. Encoded protein: CSVYPAEGEKLFF.

The chain recombines TRBV5-1 with TRBJ1-5; D not certain. This CDR3 contains 14 residues. The V end was cut by 0 bases, the J end by 3 bases, with 7 bases between. The germline gives CDR1 SGHRS, CDR2 YFSETQ. This CDR3 reads CASSLDGYNQPQHF. As DNA, the CDR3 is TGCGCCAGCAGCTTGGATGGATACAATCAGCCCCAGCATTTT.

This clonotype was observed a few times. CDR3 protein: CSANTHSYEQYF. The CDR3 coding sequence is TGCAGTGCTAACACACACTCCTACGAGCAGTACTTC. The chain couples TRBV20-1 to TRBJ2-7; D is undetermined. Per germline, CDR1 DFQATT and CDR2 SNEGSKA (reference sequence). The V end was cut by 4 bases, the J end by 0 bases, with 7 bases between. The CDR3 covers 12 residues.

This clonotype was recorded a few times. The chain couples TRBV3-1 to TRBJ2-3; tentative D call: TRBD1 (5 bases). The CDR3 totals 13 residues. CDR1 LGHDT and CDR2 YNNKEL come from the germline V gene (reference sequence). V was pared by 2 bases and J by 4 bases, with 7 bases between. This chain's CDR3 is CASSQLGADTQYF. In DNA form, the CDR3 reads TGTGCCAGCAGCCAACTAGGGGCAGATACGCAGTATTTT.

This clonotype turned up a few times. The chain links TRBV7-2 to TRBJ1-2; weak D call: TRBD1 (6 bases). The CDR3 spans 12 residues. Germline CDR1 reads SGHTA; CDR2 reads FQGNSA. V gave up 7 bases and J gave up 2 bases, with 8 bases separating them. This chain's CDR3 is CASTQGNYGYTF. The CDR3 nucleotides read TGTGCCAGCACACAGGGCAACTATGGCTACACCTTC.

The chain is built from TRBV7-2 and TRBJ2-3; the match to TRBD2 covers 9 bases. With 7 bases clipped from V and 2 bases from J, the junction kept 4 bases outside the gene matches. Germline CDR1 reads SGHTA; CDR2 reads FQGNSA. This CDR3 has 14 amino acids. As DNA, the CDR3 is TGTGCCAGCACCCTAGCGGGGCCCACAGATACGCAGTATTTT. Residues: CASTLAGPTDTQYF.

The chain employs TRBV20-1 and TRBJ2-3, with TRBD2 identical over 7 bases. The junction had 9 bases not matched to a gene; V was cut back by 1 base and J by 2 bases. Germline assignment: CDR1 DFQATT and CDR2 SNEGSKA (reference sequence). The CDR3 has 16 amino acids. The CDR3 nucleotides are TGCAGTGCTAGAGCGGGGCTAGCGGATTACACAGATACGCAGTATTTT. Translated, it gives CSARAGLADYTDTQYF.

In this sample, this clonotype turned up a few times. The chain couples TRBV28 to TRBJ1-2; 9 nucleotides match TRBD1. Germline loops: CDR1 MDHEN, CDR2 SYDVKM. V trimming: 4 bases; J trimming: 4 bases; junction bases outside the gene matches: 7. This CDR3 is built from 15 residues. This CDR3 is CASSYPGQGLYGYTF. CDR3 sequence (DNA): TGTGCCAGCAGTTACCCGGGACAGGGACTCTATGGCTACACCTTC.

This clonotype was observed a handful of times. V is TRBV10-3 and J is TRBJ1-2; D not certain. The V gene's germline CDR1 is ENHRY and CDR2 SYGVKD. Trimming left V 3 bases short and J 7 bases short, with 18 bases between. The CDR3 is 15 residues long. The CDR3 here is CAISDITAQVGGYTF. In nucleotides, the CDR3 is TGTGCCATCAGTGACATAACGGCTCAAGTCGGTGGCTACACCTTC.

Comment on this clonotype: This likely comes from a read error, as the CDR3 has no conserved phenylalanine or tryptophan at its end. No DNA is shown, since the ends of the CDR3 on it are uncertain; the CDR3 is the one TCRdb lists. V usage is TRBV6-1 and J usage is TRBJ2-5; TRBD1, the table's D call, lacks a check against the DNA. The CDR3 adds up to 11 amino acids, both ends counted. The germline CDR1 and CDR2 sequences are MNHNS and SASEGT. CDR3 sequence: CASSTGPEIVL.

The chain has TRBV20-1 and TRBJ2-1; TRBD1 aligns across 8 bases. CDR3 length equals 15 residues. V shed 0 bases, J shed 4 bases, and the junction held 5 bases outside the gene matches. Germline V gene lookup returns CDR1 DFQATT and CDR2 SNEGSKA (reference sequence). CDR3 residues: CSARDRQGRYNEQFF. CDR3 bases: TGCAGTGCTAGAGATCGACAGGGGAGGTACAATGAGCAGTTCTTC.

This clonotype was detected many times. The chain has TRBV4-1 and TRBJ2-1, with D perhaps TRBD2 (5 bases). The V and J ends lost 2 bases and 3 bases respectively, with 5 bases between them. The germline V gene encodes CDR1 MGHRA and CDR2 YSYEKL. CDR3 length: 13 residues. In nucleotides, the CDR3 is TGCGCCAGCAGCCAAACTAGCTACAATGAGCAGTTCTTC. As protein: CASSQTSYNEQFF.

This sequence joins TRBV27 and TRBJ2-2; no definite D call. Trimming took 4 bases from V and 4 from J, leaving 19 bases between them. Per germline, CDR1 MNHEY and CDR2 SMNVEV (reference sequence). CDR3 size: 17 residues. This chain's CDR3 is CASSSRDGALLTGELFF. DNA for the CDR3: TGTGCCAGCAGTTCTAGGGATGGCGCTCTTCTCACCGGGGAGCTGTTTTTT.